These T cell receptor beta chains were read from a single sample in a study of identical twins. TCRdb ran MiXCR on the 5' RACE reads and lists one entry per CDR3 protein. The sample records some 590,000 distinct CDR3 sequences, 9.5% to 10% being singletons. These same records also appear under a second study, on yellow fever vaccine responses in identical twins.

Sequencing input: PBMCs. The receptors originated from a young woman in good health. CDR3s include the opening cysteine and the closing phenylalanine or tryptophan. A D gene is named only where the DNA matches it firmly. Only part of the rows carry a size: once, few, many, or a class if the clone is expanded.

D gene | J gene | V gene | CDR3 length | clone size | CDR3 protein | CDR3 DNA
TRBD1 | TRBJ2-4 | TRBV20-1 | 14 | many | CSASQGARENIQYF | TGCAGTGCTAGCCAGGGGGCCCGGGAAAACATTCAGTACTTC
NA | TRBJ2-1 | TRBV29-1 | 12 | NA | CSVLGAYNEQFF | TGCAGCGTCCTAGGAGCCTACAATGAGCAGTTCTTC
TRBD1 | TRBJ1-6 | TRBV6-1 | 14 | many | CASRDRDRFSPLHF | TGTGCCAGCAGGGACCGGGACAGGTTTTCACCCCTCCACTTT
TRBD2 | TRBJ2-2 | TRBV6-4 | 16 | NA | CASSRTSGGNTGELFF | TGTGCCAGCAGCCGAACTAGCGGGGGTAACACCGGGGAGCTGTTTTTT
NA | TRBJ2-3 | TRBV5-1 | 16 | few | CASSPELGSSTDTQYF | TGCGCCAGCAGCCCTGAACTTGGTTCGAGCACAGATACGCAGTATTTT
TRBD2 | TRBJ2-1 | TRBV29-1 | 14 | NA | CSVDSSGLYNEQFF | TGCAGCGTTGACTCTAGCGGGCTCTACAATGAGCAGTTCTTC
NA | TRBJ2-7 | TRBV18 | 13 | few | CASSPRQGHEQYF | TGTGCCAGCTCACCACGGCAGGGCCACGAGCAGTACTTC
TRBD1 | TRBJ2-5 | TRBV18 | 14 | few | CASSPKTGSETQYF | TGTGCCAGCTCACCAAAGACAGGGTCAGAGACCCAGTACTTC
TRBD2 | TRBJ2-4 | TRBV3-1 | 22 | few | CASSQRAPPGTSDILAKNIQYF | TGTGCCAGCAGCCAAAGAGCCCCTCCCGGGACTAGCGACATATTAGCCAAAAACATTCAGTACTTC
TRBD2 | TRBJ2-7 | TRBV27 | 16 | NA | CASSLPTSGGAYEQYF | TGTGCCAGCAGTTTACCGACTAGCGGGGGGGCCTACGAGCAGTACTTC
NA | TRBJ2-5 | TRBV7-2 | 12 | NA | CASTHNEETQYF | TGTGCCAGCACTCACAACGAAGAGACCCAGTACTTC
TRBD1 | TRBJ2-2 | TRBV15 | 16 | many | CATSRNDRANTGELFF | TGTGCCACCAGCAGAAATGACAGGGCGAACACCGGGGAGCTGTTTTTT
TRBD1 | TRBJ1-1 | TRBV7-8 | 15 | NA | CASSETGQGYTEAFF | TGTGCCAGCAGCGAGACCGGACAGGGATACACTGAAGCTTTCTTT
TRBD1 | TRBJ2-5 | TRBV7-2 | 13 | NA | CASRLTGSETQYF | TGTGCCAGCAGATTGACAGGGTCAGAGACCCAGTACTTC
TRBD2 | TRBJ2-3 | TRBV12-3/TRBV12-4 | 14 | many | CASSSGTKSDTQYF | TGTGCCAGCAGCTCCGGGACTAAGTCAGATACGCAGTATTTT
NA | TRBJ2-5 | TRBV7-2 | 14 | few | CASTRSAQKETQYF | TGTGCCAGCACCCGATCAGCGCAAAAAGAGACCCAGTACTTC
NA | TRBJ2-3 | TRBV7-6 | 15 | NA | CASSSPTDGGNTQYF | TGTGCCAGCAGCTCCCCCACTGATGGTGGAAATACGCAGTATTTT
NA | TRBJ2-1 | TRBV14 | 14 | many | CASSQTRGTASQFF | TGTGCCAGCAGCCAAACCCGGGGCACCGCGAGCCAGTTCTTC
TRBD1 | TRBJ2-1 | TRBV5-1 | 16 | many | CASSLAWDRVGYEQFF | TGCGCCAGCAGCTTGGCCTGGGACAGGGTCGGCTATGAGCAGTTCTTC
NA | TRBJ2-2 | TRBV9 | 15 | NA | CASSSAGTSYGELFF | TGTGCCAGCAGTTCGGCGGGCACAAGCTACGGGGAGCTGTTTTTT
NA | TRBJ2-1 | TRBV18 | 14 | many | CASSPSSSYNEQFF | TGTGCCAGCAGTCCCTCCAGCTCCTACAATGAGCAGTTCTTC
TRBD1 | TRBJ1-6 | TRBV3-1 | 15 | many | CASSQGDSDNSPLHF | TGTGCCAGCAGCCAAGGGGACAGTGATAATTCACCCCTCCACTTT
NA | TRBJ2-1 | TRBV24-1 | 15 | many | CATSEPPPQEAEQFF | TGTGCCACCAGTGAGCCCCCCCCACAAGAGGCTGAGCAGTTCTTC